The present TCR beta chain was sequenced within a study of blood T cell repertoires in COVID-19. About the research overall: Samples came from the United States, Italy and Spain, spanning acute and convalescent COVID-19. PBMCs, B-cell-depleted T cells, or T cells were the source of the cDNA or gDNA that made up the material.

This CDR3 is built from 14 residues. Trimming at V came to 3 bases and at J to 3 bases, leaving 3 bases not matched to a gene. Germline loops: CDR1 MNHEY, CDR2 SMNVEV (reference sequence). Per the study methods: Amplifying reference gene primers gave estimates of nucleated cell counts. The repertoire was sequenced with immunoSEQ multiplex PCR; TCRdb's copy has only in-frame clones and lacks some. V, J and clone size reflect that table, while D and trimming were determined from the DNA. The sample holds about 130,000 clones; around 83% are singletons and the top ten take about 12%. This chain uses TRBV27 with TRBJ2-7, with 9 bases identical to TRBD1. This clonotype originated in a man between 60 and 70 years old with acute or convalescent COVID-19. The source material was peripheral blood. In nucleotides, the CDR3 is TGTGCCAGCAGTTTGGAGGACAGGGGCTACGAGCAGTACTTC. Residues: CASSLEDRGYEQYF.